Included here is one TCR beta chain sequence, with context. Germline V CDR1 and CDR2: SGHTA, FQGNSA. The CDR3 sequence is 15 residues long. Between the trimmed V and J ends, which lost 1 base and 4 bases, there was a span of 14 bases. Regarding time point: blood 4 weeks post-SBRT, at nephrectomy. Treatment meaning: 15 Gy SBRT to primary tumor, nephrectomy 4 weeks later. This specimen belongs to a study of radiation and T cells in renal cell carcinoma. Sequencing used immunoSEQ multiplex PCR; TCRdb keeps in-frame clones, though not all of them. The sample lists approximately 80,000 clones; roughly nine tenths were seen once.

Here the sequenced sample was blood, taken from a patient whose treatment included radiotherapy and nephrectomy. V usage is TRBV7-2 and J usage is TRBJ2-7; a possible D gene is TRBD1 (5 bases). This receptor was obtained from an older woman with renal cell carcinoma. As DNA, the CDR3 is TGTGCCAGCAGCTTAGGGGCAGGGAAGTCATACGAGCAGTACTTC. Encoded protein: CASSLGAGKSYEQYF.